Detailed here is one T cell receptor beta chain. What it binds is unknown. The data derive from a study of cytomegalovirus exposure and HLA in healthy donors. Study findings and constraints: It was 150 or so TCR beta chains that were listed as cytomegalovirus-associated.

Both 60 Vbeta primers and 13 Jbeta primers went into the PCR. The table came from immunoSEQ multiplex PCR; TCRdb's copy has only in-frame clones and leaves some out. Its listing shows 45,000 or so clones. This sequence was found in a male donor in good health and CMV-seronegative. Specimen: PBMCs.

The CDR3 loop is CASSQGGPTGSETQYF. The CDR3 DNA follows: TGCGCCAGCAGCCAAGGGGGGCCAACAGGGTCAGAGACCCAGTACTTC. The J gene is TRBJ2-5, the V gene TRBV4-3, with a tentative D call TRBD1 (6 bases). Germline-derived CDR1 and CDR2 are LGHNA and YSLEER. The CDR3 covers 16 residues. With 1 base removed from V and 4 bases from J, the gap between germline ends came to 16 bases.